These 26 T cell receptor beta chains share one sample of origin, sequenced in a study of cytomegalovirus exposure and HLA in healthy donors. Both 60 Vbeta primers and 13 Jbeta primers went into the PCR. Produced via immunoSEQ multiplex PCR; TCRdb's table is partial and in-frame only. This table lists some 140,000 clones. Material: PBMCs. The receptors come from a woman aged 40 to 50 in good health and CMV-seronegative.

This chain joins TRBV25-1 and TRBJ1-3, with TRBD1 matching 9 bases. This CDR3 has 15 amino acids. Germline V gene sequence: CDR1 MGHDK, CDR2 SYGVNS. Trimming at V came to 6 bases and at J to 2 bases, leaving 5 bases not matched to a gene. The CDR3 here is CASSEQGAAGNTIYF. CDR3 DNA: TGTGCCAGCAGCGAACAGGGGGCAGCTGGAAACACCATATATTTT.

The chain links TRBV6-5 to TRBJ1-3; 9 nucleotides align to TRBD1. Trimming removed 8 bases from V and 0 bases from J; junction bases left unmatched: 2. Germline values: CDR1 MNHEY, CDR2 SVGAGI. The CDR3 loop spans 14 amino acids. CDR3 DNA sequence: TGTGCCAGCGGGACAGGGAGCTCTGGAAACACCATATATTTT. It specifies CASGTGSSGNTIYF.

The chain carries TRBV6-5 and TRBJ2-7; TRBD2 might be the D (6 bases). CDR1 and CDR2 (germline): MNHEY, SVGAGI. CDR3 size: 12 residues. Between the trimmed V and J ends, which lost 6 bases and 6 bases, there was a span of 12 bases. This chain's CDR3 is CASSTSGGEQYF. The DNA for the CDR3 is TGTGCCAGCAGCACCTCCGGGGGCGAGCAGTACTTC.

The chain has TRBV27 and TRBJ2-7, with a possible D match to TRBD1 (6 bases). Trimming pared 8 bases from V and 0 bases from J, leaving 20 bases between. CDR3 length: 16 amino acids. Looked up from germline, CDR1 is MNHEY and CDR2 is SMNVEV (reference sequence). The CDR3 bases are TGTGCCAGCGGAAAACAGGGACCTTCGATCTCCTACGAGCAGTACTTC. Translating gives CASGKQGPSISYEQYF.

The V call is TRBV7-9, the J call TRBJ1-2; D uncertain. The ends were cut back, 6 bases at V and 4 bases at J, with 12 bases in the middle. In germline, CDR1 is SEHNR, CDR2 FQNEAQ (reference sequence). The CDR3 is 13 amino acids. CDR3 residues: CASRKDTFYGYTF. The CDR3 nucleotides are TGTGCCAGCAGGAAAGACACTTTCTATGGCTACACCTTC.

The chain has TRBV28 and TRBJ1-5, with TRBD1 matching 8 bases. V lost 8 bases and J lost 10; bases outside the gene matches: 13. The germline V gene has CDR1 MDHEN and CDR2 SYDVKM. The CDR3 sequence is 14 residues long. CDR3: CASCAGGLASPQHF. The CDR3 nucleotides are TGTGCCAGCTGCGCAGGGGGCCTAGCCTCTCCCCAGCATTTT. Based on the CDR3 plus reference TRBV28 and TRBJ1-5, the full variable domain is DVKVTQSSRYLVKRTGEKVFLECVQDMDHENMFWYRQDPGLGLRLIYFSYDVKMKEKGDIPEGYSVSREKKERFSLILESASTNQTSMYLCASCAGGLASPQHFGDGTRLSIL.

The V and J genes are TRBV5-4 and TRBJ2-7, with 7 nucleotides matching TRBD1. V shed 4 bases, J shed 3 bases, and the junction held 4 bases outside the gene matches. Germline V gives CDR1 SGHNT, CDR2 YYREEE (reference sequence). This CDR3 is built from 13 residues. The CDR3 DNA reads TGTGCCAGCAGCGAGACAGGGATCTACGAGCAGTACTTC. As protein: CASSETGIYEQYF.

CDR3 nucleotides: TGCGCCAGCAGCGCCCAGGGCGGGGAGACCCAGTACTTC. Protein product: CASSAQGGETQYF. This rearrangement joins TRBV5-1 to TRBJ2-7; D could derive from TRBD1 or TRBD2 (5 bases each). Matching the DNA end better, TRBJ2-5 makes the J call doubtful. The germline V gene encodes CDR1 SGHRS and CDR2 YFSETQ. CDR3 length: 13 amino acids.

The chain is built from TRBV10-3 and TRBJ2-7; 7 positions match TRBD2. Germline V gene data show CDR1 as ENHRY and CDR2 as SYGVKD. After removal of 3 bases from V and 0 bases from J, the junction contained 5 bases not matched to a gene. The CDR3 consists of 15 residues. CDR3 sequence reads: CAISESTGGSYEQYF. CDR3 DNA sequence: TGTGCCATCAGTGAAAGTACGGGGGGCTCCTACGAGCAGTACTTC.

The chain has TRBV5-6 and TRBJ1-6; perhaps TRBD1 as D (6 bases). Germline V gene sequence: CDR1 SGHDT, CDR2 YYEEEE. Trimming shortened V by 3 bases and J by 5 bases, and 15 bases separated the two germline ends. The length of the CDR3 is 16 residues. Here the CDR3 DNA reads TGTGCCAGCAGCTCGATCACGACAGGTGATAATTCACCCCTCCACTTT. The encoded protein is CASSSITTGDNSPLHF.

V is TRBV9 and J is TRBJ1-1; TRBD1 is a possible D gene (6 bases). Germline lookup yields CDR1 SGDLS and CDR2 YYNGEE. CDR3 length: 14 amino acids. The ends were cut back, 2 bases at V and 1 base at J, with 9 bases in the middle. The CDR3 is CASSVGHQNTEAFF. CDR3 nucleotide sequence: TGTGCCAGCAGCGTGGGACACCAGAACACTGAAGCTTTCTTT.

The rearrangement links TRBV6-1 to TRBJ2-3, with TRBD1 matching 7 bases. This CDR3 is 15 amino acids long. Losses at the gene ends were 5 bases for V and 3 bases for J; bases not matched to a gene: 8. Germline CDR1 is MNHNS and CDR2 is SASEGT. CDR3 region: CASSLDRVVTDTQYF. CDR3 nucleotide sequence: TGTGCCAGCAGTCTAGACAGGGTGGTAACAGATACGCAGTATTTT.

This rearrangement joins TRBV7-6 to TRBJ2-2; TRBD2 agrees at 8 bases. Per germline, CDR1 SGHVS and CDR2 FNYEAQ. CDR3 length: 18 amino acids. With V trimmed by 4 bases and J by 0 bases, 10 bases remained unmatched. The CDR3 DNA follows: TGTGCCAGCAGCTATAGGGTAGCGGGGTACTCGAACACCGGGGAGCTGTTTTTT. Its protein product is CASSYRVAGYSNTGELFF.

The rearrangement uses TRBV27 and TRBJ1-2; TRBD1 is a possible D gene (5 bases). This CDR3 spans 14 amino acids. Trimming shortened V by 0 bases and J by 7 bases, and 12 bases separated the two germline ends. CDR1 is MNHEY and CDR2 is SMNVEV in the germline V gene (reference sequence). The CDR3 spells CASSLSGASFGYTF. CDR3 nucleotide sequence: TGTGCCAGCAGTTTATCAGGGGCGTCTTTTGGCTACACCTTC.

In DNA, the CDR3 is TGCGCCAGCAGCTCGACAGAAGGTATTGAAAAACTGTTTTTT. It yields the protein CASSSTEGIEKLFF. The chain uses TRBV5-1 and TRBJ1-4, with a tentative D call TRBD1 (5 bases). In germline, CDR1 is SGHRS, CDR2 YFSETQ. The CDR3 consists of 14 residues. V was pared by 3 bases and J by 7 bases, with 13 bases between.

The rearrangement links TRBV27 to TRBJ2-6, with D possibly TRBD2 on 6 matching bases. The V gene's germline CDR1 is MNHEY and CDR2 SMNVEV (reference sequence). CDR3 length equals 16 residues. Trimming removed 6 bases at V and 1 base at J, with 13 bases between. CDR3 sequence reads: CASRFGGRSGANVLTF. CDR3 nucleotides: TGTGCCAGCAGATTCGGGGGTCGGTCTGGGGCCAACGTCCTGACTTTC.

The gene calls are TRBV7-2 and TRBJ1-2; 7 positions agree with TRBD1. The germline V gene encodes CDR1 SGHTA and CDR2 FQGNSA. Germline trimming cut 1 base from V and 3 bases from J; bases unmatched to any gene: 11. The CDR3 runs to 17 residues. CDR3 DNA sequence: TGTGCCAGCAGCTTAGATTTCTCCGGGACAGATGACTATGGCTACACCTTC. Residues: CASSLDFSGTDDYGYTF.

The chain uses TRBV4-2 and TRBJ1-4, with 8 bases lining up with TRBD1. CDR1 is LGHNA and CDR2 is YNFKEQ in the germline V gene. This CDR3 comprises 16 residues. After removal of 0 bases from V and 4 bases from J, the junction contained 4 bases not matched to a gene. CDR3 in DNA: TGTGCCAGCAGCCAAGATCACGGACAGGGTAATGAAAAACTGTTTTTT. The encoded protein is CASSQDHGQGNEKLFF.

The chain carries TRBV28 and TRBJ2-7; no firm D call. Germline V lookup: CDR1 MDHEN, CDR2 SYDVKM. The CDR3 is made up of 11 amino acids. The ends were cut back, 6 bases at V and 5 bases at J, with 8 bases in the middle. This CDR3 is CASSANNEQYF. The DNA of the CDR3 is TGTGCCAGCAGCGCCAACAACGAGCAGTACTTC. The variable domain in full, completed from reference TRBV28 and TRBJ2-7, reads DVKVTQSSRYLVKRTGEKVFLECVQDMDHENMFWYRQDPGLGLRLIYFSYDVKMKEKGDIPEGYSVSREKKERFSLILESASTNQTSMYLCASSANNEQYFGPGTRLTVT.

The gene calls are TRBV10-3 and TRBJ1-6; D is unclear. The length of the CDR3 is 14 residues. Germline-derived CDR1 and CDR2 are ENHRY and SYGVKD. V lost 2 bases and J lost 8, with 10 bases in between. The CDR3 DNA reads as TGTGCCATCAGTGAGGAGGCCCGGGATTCACCCCTCCACTTT. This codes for CAISEEARDSPLHF.

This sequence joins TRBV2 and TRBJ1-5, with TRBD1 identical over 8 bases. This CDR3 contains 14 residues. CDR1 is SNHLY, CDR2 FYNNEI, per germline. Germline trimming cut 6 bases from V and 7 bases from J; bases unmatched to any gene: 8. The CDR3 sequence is CASSLDRGGQPQHF. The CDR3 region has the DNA TGTGCCAGCAGCCTCGACAGGGGAGGACAGCCCCAGCATTTT.

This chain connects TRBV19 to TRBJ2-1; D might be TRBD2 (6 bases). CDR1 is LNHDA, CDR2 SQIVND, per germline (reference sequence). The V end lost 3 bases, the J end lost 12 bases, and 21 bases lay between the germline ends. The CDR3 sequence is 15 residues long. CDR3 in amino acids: CASSIGTGGRYVQFF. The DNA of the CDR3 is TGTGCCAGTAGTATCGGGACTGGGGGAAGGTATGTGCAGTTCTTC.

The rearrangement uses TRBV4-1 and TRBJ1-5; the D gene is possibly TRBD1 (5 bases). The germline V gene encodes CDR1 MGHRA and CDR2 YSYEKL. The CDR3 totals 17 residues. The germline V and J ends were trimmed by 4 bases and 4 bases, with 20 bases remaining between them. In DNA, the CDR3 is TGCGCCAGCAGCCCAGTGGGTGGCAGGGTAGGTAATCAGCCCCAGCATTTT. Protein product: CASSPVGGRVGNQPQHF.

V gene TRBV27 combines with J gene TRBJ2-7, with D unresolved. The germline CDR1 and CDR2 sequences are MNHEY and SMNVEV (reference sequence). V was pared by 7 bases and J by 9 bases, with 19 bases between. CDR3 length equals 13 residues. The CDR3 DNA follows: TGTGCCAGCATAAAGGTCGAAGTTGGCGGGCAGTACGTC. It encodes CASIKVEVGGQYV.

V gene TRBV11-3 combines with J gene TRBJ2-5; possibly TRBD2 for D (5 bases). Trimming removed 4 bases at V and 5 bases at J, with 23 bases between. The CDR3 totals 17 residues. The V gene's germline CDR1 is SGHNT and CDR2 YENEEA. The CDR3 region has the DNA TGTGCCAGCAGCTCGCCCGAACTGGGTCTCACGGGGGAGACCCAGTACTTC. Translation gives CASSSPELGLTGETQYF.

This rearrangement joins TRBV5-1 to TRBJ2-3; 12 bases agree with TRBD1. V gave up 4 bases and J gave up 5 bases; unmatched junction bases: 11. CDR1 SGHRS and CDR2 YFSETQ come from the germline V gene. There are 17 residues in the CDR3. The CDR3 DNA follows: TGCGCCAGCAGCCCAGTACCGGGACAGGGGGCGGGAGATACGCAGTATTTT. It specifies CASSPVPGQGAGDTQYF.